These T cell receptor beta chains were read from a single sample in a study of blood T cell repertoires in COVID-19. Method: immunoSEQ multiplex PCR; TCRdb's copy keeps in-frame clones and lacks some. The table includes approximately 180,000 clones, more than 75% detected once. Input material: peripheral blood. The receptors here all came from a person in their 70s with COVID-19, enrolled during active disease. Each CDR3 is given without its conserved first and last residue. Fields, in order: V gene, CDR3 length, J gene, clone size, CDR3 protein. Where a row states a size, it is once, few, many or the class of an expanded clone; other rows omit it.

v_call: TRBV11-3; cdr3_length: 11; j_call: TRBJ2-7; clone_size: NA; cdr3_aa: ASSISGMPEQY
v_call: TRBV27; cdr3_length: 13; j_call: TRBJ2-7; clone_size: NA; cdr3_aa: ASSFLLRGGYEQY
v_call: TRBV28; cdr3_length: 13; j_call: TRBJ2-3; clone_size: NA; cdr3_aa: ASETGTGNTDTQY
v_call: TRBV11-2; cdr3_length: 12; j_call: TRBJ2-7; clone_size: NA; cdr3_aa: ASSLGQRVYEQY
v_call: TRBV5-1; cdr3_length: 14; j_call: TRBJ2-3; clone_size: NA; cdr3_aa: ASSLKTSGVTDTQY
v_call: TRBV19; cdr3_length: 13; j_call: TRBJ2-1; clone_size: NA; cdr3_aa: ASSIRVRVLDEQF
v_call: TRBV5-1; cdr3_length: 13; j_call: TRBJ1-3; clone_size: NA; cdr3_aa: ASSLAGNSGNTIY
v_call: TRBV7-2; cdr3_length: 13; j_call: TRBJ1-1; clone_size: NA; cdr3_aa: ASSHQTGLNTEAF
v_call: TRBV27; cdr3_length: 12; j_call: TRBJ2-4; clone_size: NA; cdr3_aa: ASSLGGTGVIQY
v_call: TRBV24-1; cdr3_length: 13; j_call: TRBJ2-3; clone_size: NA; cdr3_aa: ATSGLAGVTDTQY
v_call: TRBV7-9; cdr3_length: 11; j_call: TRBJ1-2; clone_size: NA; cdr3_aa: ASSPRGYSGYT
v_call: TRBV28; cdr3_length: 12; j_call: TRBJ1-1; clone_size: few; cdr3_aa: ASRTGGRNTEAF
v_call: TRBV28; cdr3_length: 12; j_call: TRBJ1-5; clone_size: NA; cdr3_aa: ASLSSYSNQPQH
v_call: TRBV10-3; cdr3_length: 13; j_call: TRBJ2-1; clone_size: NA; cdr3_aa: AISLGTGVENEQF
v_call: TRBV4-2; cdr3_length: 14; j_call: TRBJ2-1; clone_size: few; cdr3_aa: ASSRGGGRGGDEQF
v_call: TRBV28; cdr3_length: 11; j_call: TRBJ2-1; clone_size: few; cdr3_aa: ASSWAGSNEQF
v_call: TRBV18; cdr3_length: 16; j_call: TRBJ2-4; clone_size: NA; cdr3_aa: ASSPAAGGPGGKNIQY
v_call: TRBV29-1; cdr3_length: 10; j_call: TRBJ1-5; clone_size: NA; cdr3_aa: SVRWGDQPQH
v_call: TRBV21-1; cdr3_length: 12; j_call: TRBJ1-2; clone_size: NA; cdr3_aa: ASSKAGSRCGYT
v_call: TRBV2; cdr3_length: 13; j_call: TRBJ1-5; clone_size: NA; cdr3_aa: ASSGQGVGNQPQH
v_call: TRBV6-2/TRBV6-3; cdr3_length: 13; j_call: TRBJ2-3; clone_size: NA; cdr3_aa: ASSKGQAVTDTQY
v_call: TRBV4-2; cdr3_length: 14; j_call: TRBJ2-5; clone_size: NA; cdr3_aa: ASSQGASGIEETQY
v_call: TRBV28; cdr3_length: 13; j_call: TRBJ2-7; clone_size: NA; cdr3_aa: ASRPSGTGLYEQY
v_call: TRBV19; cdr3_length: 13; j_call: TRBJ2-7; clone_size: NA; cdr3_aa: ASSKTTGTSYEQY
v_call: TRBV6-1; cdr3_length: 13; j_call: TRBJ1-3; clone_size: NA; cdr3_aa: ASSEVGASAGTIY
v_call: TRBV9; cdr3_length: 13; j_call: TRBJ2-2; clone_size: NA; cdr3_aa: ASSLAGGTTGELF
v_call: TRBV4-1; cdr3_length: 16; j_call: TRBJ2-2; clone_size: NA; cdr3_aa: ASSQDRGRARGYGELF
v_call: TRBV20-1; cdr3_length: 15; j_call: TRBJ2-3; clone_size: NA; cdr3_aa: SASIRESAGGSDTQY
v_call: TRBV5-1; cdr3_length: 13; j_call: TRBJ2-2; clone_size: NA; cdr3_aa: ASSLARVGSGELF
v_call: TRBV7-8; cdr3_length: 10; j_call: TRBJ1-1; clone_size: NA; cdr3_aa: ASSPSDTEAF
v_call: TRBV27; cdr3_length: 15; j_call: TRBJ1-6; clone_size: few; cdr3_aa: ASSLEGSRAYNSPLH
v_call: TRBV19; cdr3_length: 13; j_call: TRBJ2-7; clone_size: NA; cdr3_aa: ASSAGTSGRFEQY
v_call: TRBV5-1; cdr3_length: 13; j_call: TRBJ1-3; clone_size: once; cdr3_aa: ASSLGQNSGNTIY
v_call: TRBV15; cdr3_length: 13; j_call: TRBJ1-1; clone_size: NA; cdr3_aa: ATSRPGLSNTEAF
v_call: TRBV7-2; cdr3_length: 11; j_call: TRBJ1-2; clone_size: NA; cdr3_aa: ASSLALQKGYT
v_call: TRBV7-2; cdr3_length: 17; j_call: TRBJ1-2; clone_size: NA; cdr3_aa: ASSLARGSSRQGRYGYT
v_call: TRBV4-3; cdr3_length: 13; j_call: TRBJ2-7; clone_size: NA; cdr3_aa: ASSRLTGATYEQY
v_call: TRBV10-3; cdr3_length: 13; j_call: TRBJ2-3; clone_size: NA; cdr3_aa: AIKGLGGGSDTQY
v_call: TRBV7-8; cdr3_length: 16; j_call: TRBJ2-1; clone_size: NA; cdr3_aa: ASSFLLAGVISYNEQF
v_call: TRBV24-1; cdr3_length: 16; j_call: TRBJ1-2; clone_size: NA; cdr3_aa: ATSDRNTGTVLDYGYT
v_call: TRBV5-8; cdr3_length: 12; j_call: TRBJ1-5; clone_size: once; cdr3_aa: ASSLLHSNQPQH
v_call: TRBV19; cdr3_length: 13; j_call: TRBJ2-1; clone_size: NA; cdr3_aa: ASSTTGGVGAEQF